Listed below are T cell receptor beta chains from one sample, sequenced in a study of control samples from healthy donors and cancer patients. Measured with immunoSEQ multiplex PCR; TCRdb has only the in-frame clones, and not every one. The top ten clones hold roughly 2% of a sample with over 80,000 clones, approximately 78% of them seen once. The sample comprised blood. These receptors all come from a man aged 55 to 69 in good health. The CDR3 runs from the conserved cysteine through the conserved F or W. Fields, in order: CDR3 DNA, CDR3 protein, J gene, D gene, clone size, V gene. A D gene is named only where the DNA matches it firmly. Rows give clone size only sometimes, using once, few, many, or a class for an expanded clone.

TGTGCCAGCAGCGTAGCTCCGGGTGCAGGGGACTCCTACGAGCAGTACTTC,CASSVAPGAGDSYEQYF,TRBJ2-7,NA,NA,TRBV9
TGTGCCAGCAGCTACAGGACTAGCGGGAGGGCTTATGCCCTAAATACGCAGTATTTT,CASSYRTSGRAYALNTQYF,TRBJ2-3,TRBD2,NA,TRBV7-8
TGTGCCAGCAGCTTAGTAATGGAAGATACGCAGTATTTT,CASSLVMEDTQYF,TRBJ2-3,NA,NA,TRBV7-9
TGTGCCATCAGTGAGACAGGGAATAATGGAGAGACCCAGTACTTC,CAISETGNNGETQYF,TRBJ2-5,NA,NA,TRBV10-3
TGTGCCACCAGTGACCCCCGGGGGGGGCCGGCGCTGGATGGCTACACCTTC,CATSDPRGGPALDGYTF,TRBJ1-2,NA,NA,TRBV24-1
TGTGCCATCAGCCCGGGACAGGACAATATCTATGGCTACACCTTC,CAISPGQDNIYGYTF,TRBJ1-2,TRBD1,NA,TRBV10-3
TGTGCCAGCAGCAACCCGGCCTTAAACACTGAAGCTTTCTTT,CASSNPALNTEAFF,TRBJ1-1,NA,NA,TRBV7-9
TGTGCCAGTAGTATATCAGGGCACGAGCAGTACTTC,CASSISGHEQYF,TRBJ2-7,NA,NA,TRBV19
TGCAGTGCTAGTGTAGGGGGGCGGGGCTATGGCTACACCTTC,CSASVGGRGYGYTF,TRBJ1-2,NA,NA,TRBV20-1
TGCGCCAGCAGCTTTGGCGGAACCGGGGAGCTGTTTTTT,CASSFGGTGELFF,TRBJ2-2,NA,NA,TRBV5-1
TGTGCCATCAGTGAGATGGGCGGAATCTCCTACGAGCAGTACTTC,CAISEMGGISYEQYF,TRBJ2-7,NA,once,TRBV10-3
TGCGCCAGCAGATCCGGGACGGGGCGAGAGACCCAGTACTTC,CASRSGTGRETQYF,TRBJ2-5,NA,NA,TRBV5-1
TGTGCCAGCAGCCCCCAAGGCCTCTCGGGGTACAATGAGCAGTTCTTC,CASSPQGLSGYNEQFF,TRBJ2-1,NA,NA,TRBV7-9